Below, 10 T cell receptor beta chains from the same sample are listed, as sequenced in a study of OX40 agonist ivuxolimab in advanced cancers. Clones were sequenced by immunoSEQ multiplex PCR, and TCRdb holds only the in-frame ones, with some missing. The sample has 10,000 or so clones, over 70% seen once. The material was CD4+ or CD8+ T cells sorted from blood, obtained in a trial of the OX40 agonist ivuxolimab. These receptor sequences come from an adult with an advanced solid tumor such as melanoma, head and neck, liver or kidney cancer.

This clone was found a few times. CDR3 residues: CASSPTGGAGNEKLFF. CDR3 bases: TGTGCCAGCAGCCCAACAGGGGGAGCGGGTAATGAAAAACTGTTTTTT. The V and J genes are TRBV4-2 and TRBJ1-4, with 8 nucleotides matching TRBD1. Looked up from germline, CDR1 is LGHNA and CDR2 is YNFKEQ. The ends lost 4 bases at V and 4 bases at J; junction bases unmatched: 8. The CDR3 extends over 16 amino acids.

The gene calls are TRBV27 and TRBJ2-5; possibly TRBD1 for D (5 bases). The CDR3 sequence is 13 residues long. V lost 8 bases, J lost 5 bases, and 15 bases lay in between. The germline V gene has CDR1 MNHEY and CDR2 SMNVEV (reference sequence). CDR3 residues: CASATGYRETQYF. Here the CDR3 DNA reads TGTGCCAGCGCCACAGGCTACCGGGAGACCCAGTACTTC.

This clone was recorded once. The rearrangement uses TRBV6-5 and TRBJ2-7; TRBD1 agrees at 10 bases. Per germline, CDR1 MNHEY and CDR2 SVGAGI. The junction had 2 bases not matched to a gene; V was cut back by 6 bases and J by 3 bases. This CDR3 comprises 13 residues. CDR3 sequence: CASRGQGYYEQYF. The CDR3 nucleotides read TGTGCCAGCAGGGGACAGGGGTACTACGAGCAGTACTTC.

The chain couples TRBV11-2 to TRBJ1-1; D gene uncertain. Per germline, CDR1 SGHAT and CDR2 FQNNGV. The CDR3 runs 11 residues. Trimming removed 4 bases from V and 1 base from J, with 1 base in between. The CDR3 nucleotides read TGTGCCAGCAGCTCGAACACTGAAGCTTTCTTT. This sequence encodes CASSSNTEAFF.

In this sample, this clone turned up a few times. This sequence joins TRBV5-1 and TRBJ1-1, with D unclear. This CDR3 has 13 residues. From germline, CDR1 is SGHRS and CDR2 YFSETQ. Trimming left V 0 bases short and J 11 bases short, with 14 bases between. CDR3 amino acids: CASSLEGILDAFF. CDR3 coding DNA: TGCGCCAGCAGCTTGGAAGGGATTCTGGACGCTTTCTTT.

The rearrangement joins TRBV7-3 to TRBJ1-2; possibly TRBD1 for D (5 bases). The CDR3 length is 13 residues. The V gene's germline CDR1 is SGHTA and CDR2 FQGTGA. V gave up 1 base and J gave up 4 bases, with 7 bases separating them. CDR3 sequence reads: CASSLRGTYGYTF. The CDR3 nucleotides read TGTGCCAGCAGCTTAAGGGGGACCTATGGCTACACCTTC.

The gene calls are TRBV11-2 and TRBJ1-2; the D gene is possibly TRBD1 (5 bases). This CDR3 spans 13 amino acids. From germline, CDR1 is SGHAT and CDR2 FQNNGV. V gave up 7 bases and J gave up 4 bases, with 13 bases separating them. Here the CDR3 DNA reads TGTGCCAGCATAGGCGGGGACTCCTATGGCTACACCTTC. It yields the protein CASIGGDSYGYTF.

On this clone itself: A junction end diverges from the germline sequence, so it may reflect a read error. The J gene is TRBJ2-7, the V gene TRBV7-9; D is ambiguous. The CDR3 totals 13 residues. Germline CDR1 and CDR2: SEHNR and FQNEAQ (reference sequence). CDR3: CTSSLGKGYEQYF. The CDR3 coding sequence is TGTACCAGCAGCTTAGGCAAGGGCTACGAGCAGTACTTC.

This clone was detected a few times. At the DNA level, this CDR3 is encoded by other sequences in the same sample as well. The genes are TRBV2 and TRBJ2-7; 10 bases line up with TRBD2. CDR3 size: 14 residues. The V segment lost 6 bases and the J segment 5 bases; nucleotides outside the gene matches: 7. Germline CDR1 is SNHLY and CDR2 is FYNNEI. The CDR3 spells CASRTGTSDHEQYF. CDR3 bases: TGTGCCAGCAGAACCGGGACTAGCGATCACGAGCAGTACTTC.

This chain uses TRBV7-9 with TRBJ1-2; D unclear. The germline gives CDR1 SEHNR, CDR2 FQNEAQ (reference sequence). V was shortened by 7 bases and J by 10 bases, with 16 bases between the two germline ends. This CDR3 has 12 residues. CDR3 sequence (DNA): TGTGCCAGCACCCCAGACTATGGAGACTACACCTTC. This codes for CASTPDYGDYTF.